This record covers a single T cell receptor beta chain. The antigen remains undetermined. The germline gives CDR1 SGHRS, CDR2 YFSETQ. The CDR3 runs to 15 residues. V gave up 4 bases and J gave up 5 bases; unmatched junction bases: 12. The authors reverse transcribed all of the isolated RNA, so sequencing captured expressed TCRB transcripts. Naive, central memory and regulatory T cell samples averaged roughly 3.5 million reads. This table comes from immunoSEQ multiplex PCR, and its TCRdb copy is limited to in-frame clones, with some not included. The repertoire holds hundreds of thousands of clones, 10% to 15% seen once, with around 0.015% in the top ten. The data originate from a study of beta chain features in type 1 diabetes. Overall study context: Patients looked much like healthy donors when it came to age, gender and cell yields.

Study-wide findings and caveats: HLA influence on TCRB rearrangement stayed unresolved here.

Via CD45RO/CCR7/CD25/CD127/CD95/CD27, cells of the CD4+ naive, central memory, regulatory and stem cell-like memory subsets were sorted. Sequenced material: naive CD4+ T cells from blood. V usage is TRBV5-1 and J usage is TRBJ2-7, with 7 nucleotides matching TRBD1. This sequence originates from a man younger than 30 in good health. DNA for the CDR3: TGCGCCAGCAGCCAATCCTTGACAGGGTCGGACGAGCAGTACTTC. It specifies CASSQSLTGSDEQYF.